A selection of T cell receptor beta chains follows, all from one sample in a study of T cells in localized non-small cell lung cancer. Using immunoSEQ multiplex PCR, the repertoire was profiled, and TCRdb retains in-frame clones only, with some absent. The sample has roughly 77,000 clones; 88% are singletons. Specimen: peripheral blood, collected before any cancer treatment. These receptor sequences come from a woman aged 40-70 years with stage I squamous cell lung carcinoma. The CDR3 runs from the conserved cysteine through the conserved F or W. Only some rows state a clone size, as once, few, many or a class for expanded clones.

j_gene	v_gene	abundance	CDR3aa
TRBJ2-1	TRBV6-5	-	CASSYGGQGVNEQFF
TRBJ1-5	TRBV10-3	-	CASSYSQDQPQHF
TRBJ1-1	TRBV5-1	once	CASCSGPNTEAFF
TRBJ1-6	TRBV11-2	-	CASSLGTTSSPLHF
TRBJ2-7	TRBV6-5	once	CASSSTGVYEQYF
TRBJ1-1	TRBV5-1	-	CASRGTGMNTEAFF
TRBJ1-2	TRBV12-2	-	CASRPDRQNYGYTF
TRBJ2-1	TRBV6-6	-	CASRGQGRNEQFF
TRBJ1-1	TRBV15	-	CATSLHARANTEAFF
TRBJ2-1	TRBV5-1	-	CASSLVAGGPNNEQFF
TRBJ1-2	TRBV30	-	CAWNPGLYGYTF
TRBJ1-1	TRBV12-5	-	CASGLPPGVEAFF
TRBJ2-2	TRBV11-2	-	CASSTSGGAGGELFF
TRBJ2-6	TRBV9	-	CASSVGSNSGANVLTF
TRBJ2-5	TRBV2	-	CASTRDSQETQYF
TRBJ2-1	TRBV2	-	CASSDEGGYNEQFF
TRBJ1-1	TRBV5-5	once	CASSLVFNSLNTEAFF
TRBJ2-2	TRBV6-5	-	CASRLGASNTGELFF
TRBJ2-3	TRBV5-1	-	CASSPNTDTQYF
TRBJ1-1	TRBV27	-	CASRLIGPWEDTEAFF
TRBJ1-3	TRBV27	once	CASSPGQGAFGNTIYF
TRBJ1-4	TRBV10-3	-	CATAPGGEKLFF
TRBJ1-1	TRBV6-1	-	CASSEVGLNTEAFF
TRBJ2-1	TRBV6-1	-	CASRADNSYNEQFF
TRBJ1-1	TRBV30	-	CAWTGTGASRTEAFF
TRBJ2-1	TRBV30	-	CACSGLAGYNEQFF
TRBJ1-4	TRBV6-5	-	CASSYSRGGFNEKLFF
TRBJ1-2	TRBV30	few	CAWRRGAGDGYTF
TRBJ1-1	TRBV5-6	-	CASSLRSHLNTEAFF
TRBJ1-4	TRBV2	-	CASNGQMGEKLFF
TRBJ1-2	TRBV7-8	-	CASSLVGGGLGYTF
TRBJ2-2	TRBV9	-	CASSVNQRGNTGELFF
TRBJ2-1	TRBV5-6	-	CASSLAPGLAGDNEQFF
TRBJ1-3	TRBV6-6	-	CASSYRVDISGNTIYF
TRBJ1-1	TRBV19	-	CASSIFSGTTEAFF
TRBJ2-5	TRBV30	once	CAWNSQETQYF
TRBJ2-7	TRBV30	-	CAWSEGTSGKQYF
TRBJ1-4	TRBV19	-	CASSYLGQTNEKLFF
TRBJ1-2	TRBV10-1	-	CASSESITGESGYTF
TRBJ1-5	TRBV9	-	CASSVGAGGYQPQHF
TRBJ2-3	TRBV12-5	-	CASGSTSLDTQYF
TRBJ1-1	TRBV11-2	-	CASSLGNRLEAFF
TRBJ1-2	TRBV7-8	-	CASSLDRFDGYTF
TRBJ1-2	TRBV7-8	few	CASGLSGGPGYTF
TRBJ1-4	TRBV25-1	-	CASSEGHPRGEKLFF
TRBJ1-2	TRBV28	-	CASREGGRVKGYTF
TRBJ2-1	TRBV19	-	CASSISYNEQFF
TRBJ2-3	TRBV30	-	CAWSRGGSTDTQYF
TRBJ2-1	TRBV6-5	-	CASSRGGLGNEQFF
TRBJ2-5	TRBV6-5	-	CASSYSPRGETQYF
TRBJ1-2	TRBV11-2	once	CASRGQGNYGYTF
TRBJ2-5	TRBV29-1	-	CSVGGGERETQYF
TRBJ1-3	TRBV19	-	CASSINGVLSGNTIYF